The 15 T cell receptor delta chains below were found in one sample sequenced in a study of gamma-delta chains in newborns, infants, children. TCRdb reprocessed the reads through CATT. The table lists around 8,100 delta-chain clones, more than 3% of them singletons. Sample: blood. All receptors derive from a child who was a newborn, infant or young child, either healthy, febrile or measles-vaccinated (not recorded which).

This clone was observed at least ten times. The chain combines TRDV2 with TRDJ2; perhaps TRDD3 as D (6 bases). The V gene lost 5 bases and the J gene lost 1 base, with 7 bases spanning the gap. Germline values: CDR1 GEAIGNYY, CDR2 EKD. CDR3 length: 13 residues. The CDR3 DNA sequence: TGTGCCTGTGGGGGATTTTTGACAGCACAACTCTTCTTT. Residues: CACGGFLTAQLFF.

By sample share, this clone is medium-sized (0.01 to 0.1%). The gene calls are TRDV2 and TRDJ1, with D possibly TRDD3 on 6 matching bases. V was cut by 0 bases and J by 0 bases, with 13 bases left in between. This CDR3 has 16 amino acids. In germline, CDR1 is GEAIGNYY, CDR2 EKD. This CDR3 is CACDTVILGDTDKLIF. CDR3 sequence (DNA): TGTGCCTGTGACACCGTTATTTTGGGGGACACCGATAAACTCATCTTT.

Within the sample, this clone is medium-sized. Other nucleotide sequences from this sample produce the same CDR3. The chain is built from TRDV2 and TRDJ2; 11 bases align to TRDD3. The length of the CDR3 is 15 residues. Trimming at V came to 3 bases and at J to 2 bases, leaving 1 base not matched to a gene. CDR1 and CDR2 from the germline V gene are GEAIGNYY and EKD. The CDR3 DNA is TGTGCCTGTGACTACTGGGGGATATTGACAGCACAACTCTTCTTT. It encodes CACDYWGILTAQLFF.

This clone was counted between two and nine times. The chain uses TRDV2 and TRDJ1; 9 bases map to TRDD3. The length of the CDR3 is 15 residues. V gave up 3 bases and J gave up 0 bases; unmatched junction bases: 4. Germline V gene data show CDR1 as GEAIGNYY and CDR2 as EKD. DNA for the CDR3: TGTGCCTGTGACTGGGGGATATGCGACACCGATAAACTCATCTTT. Translated, it gives CACDWGICDTDKLIF.

This clone is medium-sized by share. This sample also contains other DNA sequences that code for the same CDR3. V gene TRDV2 combines with J gene TRDJ3; a possible D gene is TRDD3 (5 bases). Trimming took off 1 base at V and 0 bases at J, with 12 bases between the two ends. CDR1 and CDR2 (germline): GEAIGNYY, EKD. The CDR3 is 18 amino acids. CDR3 nucleotide sequence: TGTGCCTGTGACACGATGGGGACCAGCTCCTGGGACACCCGACAGATGTTTTTC. Translating it yields CACDTMGTSSWDTRQMFF.

This clone showed up just a few times. TCRdb attributes to this sequence the protein of a much larger clone, which differs from the DNA translation at residue 5; a read error is likely, and the protein displayed is translated from the DNA. The same CDR3 arises from other DNA sequences in this sample as well. The rearrangement joins TRDV2 to TRDJ2, with 9 bases fitting TRDD3. Trimming took 3 bases from V and 0 from J; bases not matched to a gene: 4. The CDR3 is made up of 16 amino acids. Germline V gives CDR1 GEAIGNYY, CDR2 EKD. DNA for the CDR3: TGTGCCTGTGACGCCGTGGGGGATACTTTGACAGCACAACTCTTCTTT. Its protein is CACDAVGDTLTAQLFF.

This clone is deemed medium-sized. The V gene is TRDV2, the J gene TRDJ3; TRDD3 matches 9 bases. Per the germline V gene, CDR1 is GEAIGNYY and CDR2 is EKD. This CDR3 has 19 residues. Trimming took 3 bases from V and 0 from J; bases not matched to a gene: 8. CDR3 protein: CACDPVYWGNSWDTRQMFF. CDR3 DNA sequence: TGTGCCTGTGACCCCGTTTACTGGGGGAACTCCTGGGACACCCGACAGATGTTTTTC.

Note on this clone: A much more abundant neighbour one base away suggests this may be a read error. The V call is TRDV2, the J call TRDJ3, with 7 bases matching TRDD3. TCRdb carries no J gene annotation; the J gene was assigned here by matching the DNA with germline. The CDR3 length is 20 residues. Germline-derived CDR1 and CDR2 are GEAIGNYY and EKD. In nucleotides, the CDR3 is TGTGCCCGTGACACCTTACTGGGGTCATACCGCTCCTGGGACACCCGACAGATGTTTTTC. Encoded protein: CARDTLLGSYRSWDTRQMFF.

This clone has more than one count but fewer than ten. It is likely a read error: a sequence one base away is far more abundant. The chain uses TRDV2 and TRDJ3, with TRDD3 identical over 7 bases. V trimming: 3 bases; J trimming: 2 bases; junction bases outside the gene matches: 3. Germline-derived CDR1 and CDR2 are GEAIGNYY and EKD. The CDR3 has 16 residues. DNA for the CDR3: TGTGCCTGTGACTGGGGGAGCCCCTGGGACACCCGACAGATGTTTTTC. Translated: CACDWGSPWDTRQMFF.

The table lists this clone with a few counts. This rearrangement joins TRAV29/DV5 to TRDJ3; 10 bases are shared with TRDD3. The trim removed 0 bases at V and 0 bases at J, leaving 9 bases unmatched. The germline V gene has CDR1 NSMFDY and CDR2 ISSIKDK. CDR3 length: 20 residues. CDR3 DNA sequence: TGTGCAGCAAGCGCGGGGATGGGGGATACCAACTCCTGGGACACCCGACAGATGTTTTTC. Encoded protein: CAASAGMGDTNSWDTRQMFF.

This clone was seen only a few times. A much larger clone lies a single base off, so this may be a read error. Other DNA sequences in the sample encode the same CDR3. The rearrangement links TRDV2 to TRDJ3; TRDD3 aligns across 11 bases. Germline V gene sequence: CDR1 GEAIGNYY, CDR2 EKD. The CDR3 covers 20 residues. J gave up 0 bases and V 0 bases, and 6 bases lay outside the gene matches. In DNA form, the CDR3 reads TGTGCCTGTGACACCGTACTGGGGGATAAGAGCTCCTGGGACACCCGACAGATGTTTTTC. Protein: CACDTVLGDKSSWDTRQMFF.

This clone was picked up many times. The chain combines TRDV2 with TRDJ3, with 11 bases aligning to TRDD3. V lost 3 bases, J lost 2 bases, and 8 bases stayed unmatched. This CDR3 contains 19 residues. CDR1 and CDR2 from the germline V gene are GEAIGNYY and EKD. CDR3 nucleotide sequence: TGTGCCTGTGACTCCGCTGGGGGATACAACCCCTGGGACACCCGACAGATGTTTTTC. Translating gives CACDSAGGYNPWDTRQMFF.

This clone has only a few counts. A far bigger clonotype differs at one base, so this is likely a read error. The sample holds other DNA sequences that translate to the same CDR3. The chain recombines TRDV2 with TRDJ3, with D perhaps matching TRDD3 (6 bases). Germline V gene sequence: CDR1 GEAIGNYY, CDR2 EKD. The CDR3 contains 17 residues. The CDR3, as DNA: TGTGCCTGTGGCACCGTACTGGGCTCCTGGGACACCCGACAGATGTTTTTC. As protein: CACGTVLGSWDTRQMFF.

The table lists this clone with a few counts. Compared with germline, one end of the junction differs, possibly owing to a read error. This chain joins TRDV2 and TRDJ3, with TRDD3 matching over 7 bases. This CDR3 comprises 19 residues. The germline gives CDR1 GEAIGNYY, CDR2 EKD. The CDR3 loop reads CARDTVGDISSWDTRQMFF. CDR3 in DNA: TGTGCCCGTGACACCGTCGGGGATATTAGCTCCTGGGACACCCGACAGATGTTTTTC.

In this sample, this clone is medium-sized. The same CDR3 is also encoded by other DNA sequences in this sample. This chain uses TRDV2 with TRDJ3; TRDD3 matches at 9 bases. Per the germline V gene, CDR1 is GEAIGNYY and CDR2 is EKD. This CDR3 has 18 amino acids. V lost 0 bases, J lost 0 bases, and 2 bases stayed unmatched. The CDR3 loop is CACDTVLGDSWDTRQMFF. The DNA for the CDR3 is TGTGCCTGTGACACCGTACTGGGGGACTCCTGGGACACCCGACAGATGTTTTTC.